The T cell receptor beta chain described here comes from a study of cytomegalovirus exposure and HLA in healthy donors. The primer mix had 60 Vbeta and 13 Jbeta primers. Per the study methods: In a later analysis, the count reached approximately 80 million unique TCR beta chains, with roughly 9.9 million shared. Clones were sequenced by immunoSEQ multiplex PCR, and TCRdb holds only the in-frame ones, with some missing. V, J and clone size derive from that table, while D and trimming were established from the DNA sequence. The sample shows approximately 210,000 clones, over 75% of them seen only once. On this clone: As yet, its antigen is unknown.

Germline loops: CDR1 MNHEY, CDR2 SMNVEV (reference sequence). The CDR3 spans 12 residues. Trimming shortened V by 5 bases and J by 8 bases, and 10 bases separated the two germline ends. Findings and limits, study-wide: The majority of CMV-associated TCR beta chains were reported as apparently HLA-restricted in a later analysis.

The TCR sequence derives from a woman aged 45 to 65 in good health and CMV-seropositive. Sample: PBMCs. The chain uses TRBV27 and TRBJ1-5; no reliable D call. CDR3 sequence reads: CASSAEGKPQHF. CDR3 sequence (DNA): TGTGCCAGCAGTGCAGAGGGTAAGCCCCAGCATTTT.